This TCR beta chain was found in a study of cytomegalovirus exposure and HLA in healthy donors. The data were produced by immunoSEQ multiplex PCR, yet TCRdb's version contains in-frame clones alone and is incomplete. This sample yields around 140,000 clones, of which 75% to 90% are seen a single time; about 1.2% belongs to the top ten. Trimming shortened V by 3 bases and J by 7 bases, and 15 bases separated the two germline ends. The germline V gene encodes CDR1 MNHEY and CDR2 SMNVEV (reference sequence). This CDR3 has 15 residues. As for this clone: What it recognizes is unknown.

Overall study results and limits: The tendency of first-cohort TCR clusters to co-occur in the 95 to 150 validation repertoires was the finding of a later analysis. Most TCR sequences proved rare, with some public TCRs found in many donors.

The chain links TRBV27 to TRBJ1-4; tentative D call: TRBD1 (5 bases). The source of this sequence is a woman aged 18-35 years in good health and CMV-seronegative. Sequenced sample: PBMCs. The CDR3 bases are TGTGCCAGCAGTTTGACGACAGTCGGTGGTGAAAAACTGTTTTTT. Encoded protein: CASSLTTVGGEKLFF.